By share of the sample, the clone carrying this T cell receptor beta chain is medium-sized. Antigen: not known. TCR beta rearrangements were amplified from peripheral blood genomic DNA. Germline-derived CDR1 and CDR2 are DFQATT and SNEGSKA (reference sequence). Deletions cut 6 bases from V and 6 bases from J, with 15 bases between. This CDR3 contains 12 residues. A mixed TRB-A/B primer pool amplified rearranged TRB by multiplex touch-down PCR. Using its own MiXCR run on the multiplex PCR reads, TCRdb lists one record per CDR3 protein. The sample yields 450 to 650 distinct CDR3 sequences, around a sixth seen once. The sample comes from a study of T cell repertoires in aging, cancer and after chemotherapy. Study-level information: Six age groups, ranging from 30 or younger to 70 or older, included the donors.

Study-level findings and limits: Compared with age-matched healthy donors, untreated hematological or solid cancer patients showed higher blood TCR clonality.

Sequenced sample: blood. This receptor was identified in a human donor with a blood cancer. The chain is built from TRBV20-1 and TRBJ2-7; no definite D call. DNA for the CDR3: TGCAGTGCGAGCGCACGGTTGGGCGAGCAGTACTTC. This codes for CSASARLGEQYF.